This T cell receptor (beta chain) was retrieved from a study of a mutant IDH1 vaccine in newly diagnosed glioma. Looking at the study overall: In some groups vaccination began 4-6 weeks post-radiotherapy; others received it with temozolomide. The sex distribution of treated patients was 62.5% male and around 40% female, with a mean age of approximately 40 years. Participants attended visit V12, the safety follow-up, at week 35, and then attended visit V13 at week 47.

TCRdb keeps only in-frame clones here, not all; method: immunoSEQ multiplex PCR. The sample carries fewer than 35,000 clones, roughly 80% recorded once. V lost 6 bases and J 10 bases, leaving 21 bases between the germline ends. Germline-derived CDR1 and CDR2 are MGHRA and YSYEKL. The CDR3 sequence is 14 residues long. Concerning this clone itself: The antigen is not known.

Time point of the sample: week 35, safety follow-up. Vaccinated patients received 300 ug of mutant IDH1 20-mer peptide per dose, with topical imiquimod. In every donor, the tumor was a new WHO grade 3 or 4 IDH1-mutant, ATRX-lost astrocytoma. The sequencing here drew on PBMCs, taken from a glioma patient whose treatment included an IDH1 peptide vaccine. This TCR derives from a man aged 25-45 years with glioma. The chain carries TRBV4-1 and TRBJ1-2; D call uncertain. In DNA, the CDR3 is TGCGCCAGCAGTCGCGACCGGGAGTATATGGACTACACCTTC. Its protein is CASSRDREYMDYTF.